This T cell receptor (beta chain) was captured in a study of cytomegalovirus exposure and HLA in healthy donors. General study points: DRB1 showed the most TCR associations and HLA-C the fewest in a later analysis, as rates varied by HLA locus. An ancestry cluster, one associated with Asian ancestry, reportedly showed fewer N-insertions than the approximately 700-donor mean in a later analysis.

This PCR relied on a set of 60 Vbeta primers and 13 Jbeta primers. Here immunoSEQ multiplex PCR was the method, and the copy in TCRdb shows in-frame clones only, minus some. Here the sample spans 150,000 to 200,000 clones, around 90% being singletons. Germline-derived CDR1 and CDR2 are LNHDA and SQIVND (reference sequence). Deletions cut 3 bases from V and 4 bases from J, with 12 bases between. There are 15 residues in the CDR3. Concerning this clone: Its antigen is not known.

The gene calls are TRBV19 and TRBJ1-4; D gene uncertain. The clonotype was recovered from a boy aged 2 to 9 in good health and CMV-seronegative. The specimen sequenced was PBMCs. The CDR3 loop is CASSILPSINEKLFF. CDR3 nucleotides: TGTGCCAGTAGTATCTTGCCCAGTATTAATGAAAAACTGTTTTTT.